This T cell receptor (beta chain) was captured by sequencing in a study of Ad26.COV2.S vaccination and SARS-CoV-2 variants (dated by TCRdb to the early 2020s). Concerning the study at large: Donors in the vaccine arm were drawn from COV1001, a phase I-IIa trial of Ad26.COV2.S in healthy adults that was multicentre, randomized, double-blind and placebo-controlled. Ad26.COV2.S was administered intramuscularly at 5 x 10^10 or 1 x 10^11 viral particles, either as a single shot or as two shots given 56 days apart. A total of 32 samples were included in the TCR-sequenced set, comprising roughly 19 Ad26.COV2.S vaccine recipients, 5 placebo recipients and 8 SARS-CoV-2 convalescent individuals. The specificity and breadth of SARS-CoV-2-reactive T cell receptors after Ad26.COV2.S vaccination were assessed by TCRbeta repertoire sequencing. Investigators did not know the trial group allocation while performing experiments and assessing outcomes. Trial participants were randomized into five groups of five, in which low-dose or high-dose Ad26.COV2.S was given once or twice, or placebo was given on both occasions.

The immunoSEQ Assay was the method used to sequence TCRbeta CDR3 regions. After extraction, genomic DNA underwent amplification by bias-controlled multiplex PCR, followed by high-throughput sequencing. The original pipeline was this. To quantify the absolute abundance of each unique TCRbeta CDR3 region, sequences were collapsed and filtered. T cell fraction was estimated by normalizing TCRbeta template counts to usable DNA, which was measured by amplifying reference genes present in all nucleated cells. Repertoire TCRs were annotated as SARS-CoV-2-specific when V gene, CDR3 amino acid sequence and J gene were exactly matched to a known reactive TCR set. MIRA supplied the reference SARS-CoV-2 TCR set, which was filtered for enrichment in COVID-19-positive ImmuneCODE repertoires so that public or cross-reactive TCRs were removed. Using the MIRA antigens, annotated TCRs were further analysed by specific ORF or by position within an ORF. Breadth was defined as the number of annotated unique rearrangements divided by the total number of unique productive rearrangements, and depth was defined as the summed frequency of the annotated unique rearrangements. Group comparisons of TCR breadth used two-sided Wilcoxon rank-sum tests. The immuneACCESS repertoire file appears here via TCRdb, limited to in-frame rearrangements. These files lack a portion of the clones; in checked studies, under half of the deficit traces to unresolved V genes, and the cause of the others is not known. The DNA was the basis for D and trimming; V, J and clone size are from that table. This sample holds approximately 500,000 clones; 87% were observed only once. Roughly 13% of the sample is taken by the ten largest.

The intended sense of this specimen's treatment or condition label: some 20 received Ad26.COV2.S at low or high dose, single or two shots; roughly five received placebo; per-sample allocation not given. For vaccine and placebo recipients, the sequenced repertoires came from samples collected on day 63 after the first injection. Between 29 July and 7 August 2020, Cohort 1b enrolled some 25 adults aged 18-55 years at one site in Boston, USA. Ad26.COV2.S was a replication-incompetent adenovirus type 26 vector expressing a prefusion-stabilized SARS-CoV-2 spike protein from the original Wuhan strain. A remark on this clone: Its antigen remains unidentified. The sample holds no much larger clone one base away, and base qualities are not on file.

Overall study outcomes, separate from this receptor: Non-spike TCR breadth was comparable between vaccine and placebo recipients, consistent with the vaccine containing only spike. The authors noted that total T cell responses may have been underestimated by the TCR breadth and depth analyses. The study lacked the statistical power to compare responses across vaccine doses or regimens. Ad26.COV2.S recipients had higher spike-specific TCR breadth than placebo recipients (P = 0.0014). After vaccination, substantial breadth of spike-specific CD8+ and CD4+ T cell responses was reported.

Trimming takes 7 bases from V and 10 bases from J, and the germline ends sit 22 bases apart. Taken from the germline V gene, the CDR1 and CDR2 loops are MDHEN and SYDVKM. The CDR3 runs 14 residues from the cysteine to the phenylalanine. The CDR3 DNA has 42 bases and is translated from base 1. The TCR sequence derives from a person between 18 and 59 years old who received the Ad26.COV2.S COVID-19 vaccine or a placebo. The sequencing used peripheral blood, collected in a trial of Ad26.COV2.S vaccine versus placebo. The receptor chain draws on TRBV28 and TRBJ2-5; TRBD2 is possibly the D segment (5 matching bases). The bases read TGTGCCAGCACCCTCCCCGAATCTCGGGGAAACCAGTACTTC. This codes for CASTLPESRGNQYF.